The 10 T cell receptor beta chains listed next were all sequenced from one sample in a study of PD-1 blockade in mismatch repair-deficient tumors. Profiled with immunoSEQ multiplex PCR; TCRdb holds only in-frame clones, not every one. The data contain tens of thousands of clones, around four fifths of them singletons. Sequenced here: peripheral blood, sampled 2 weeks after starting pembrolizumab. The receptors shown here come from an adult with mismatch repair-deficient cancer.

V is TRBV6-1 and J is TRBJ2-3; 15 bases map to TRBD2. CDR1 and CDR2 from the germline V gene are MNHNS and SASEGT. The CDR3 is 13 residues long. V lost 10 bases to trimming and J lost 6 bases; unmatched junction nucleotides: 2. CDR3 nucleotides: TGTGCCACCGGACTAGCGGGAGGGGATACGCAGTATTTT. It yields the protein CATGLAGGDTQYF.

V usage is TRBV6-5 and J usage is TRBJ2-1, with D possibly TRBD1 on 6 matching bases. Germline V CDR1 and CDR2: MNHEY, SVGAGI. The CDR3 covers 14 residues. With 5 bases removed from V and 0 bases from J, the gap between germline ends came to 8 bases. Here the CDR3 reads CASSRGGSYNEQFF. Written as DNA, the CDR3 is TGTGCCAGCAGTAGAGGGGGCTCCTACAATGAGCAGTTCTTC.

This clone appeared a single time. The chain employs TRBV7-3 and TRBJ2-2; D unresolved. CDR1 SGHTA and CDR2 FQGTGA come from the germline V gene. Trimming pared 2 bases from V and 6 bases from J, leaving 7 bases between. CDR3 length: 13 amino acids. Here the CDR3 reads CASSLLSSGELFF. The CDR3, as DNA: TGTGCCAGCAGCTTATTGTCTTCCGGGGAGCTGTTTTTT.

The chain uses TRBV6-1 and TRBJ2-2; tentatively, D is TRBD1 (6 bases). The germline gives CDR1 MNHNS, CDR2 SASEGT. The CDR3 has 17 amino acids. Trimming shortened V by 2 bases and J by 6 bases, and 19 bases separated the two germline ends. Here the CDR3 DNA reads TGTGCCAGCAGTGAACCCTCTAGAGGGGGTTGGGCCGGGGAGCTGTTTTTT. Translation gives CASSEPSRGGWAGELFF.

The chain couples TRBV27 to TRBJ2-5; 8 nucleotides agree with TRBD2. CDR1 and CDR2 (germline): MNHEY, SMNVEV (reference sequence). The CDR3 extends over 14 amino acids. The J segment lost 4 bases and the V segment lost 3 bases, leaving 4 bases of the junction unmatched. CDR3 nucleotides: TGTGCCAGCAGTTTCATCGGGGGGGGAGAGACCCAGTACTTC. This gives the protein CASSFIGGGETQYF.

The V gene is TRBV21-1, the J gene TRBJ1-2; the DNA was not compared with TRBD1, the D call given in the table. TRBV21-1 counts as a pseudogene. This CDR3 contains 13 residues. The chain's CDR3 is CASLGTGGDGYTF. As DNA, the CDR3 is TGTGCCAGCCTAGGGACAGGCGGGGATGGCTACACCTTC.

This clone has only a few counts. J is TRBJ1-2 and V is TRBV2; D uncertain. CDR3 length: 11 residues. V was shortened by 6 bases and J by 6 bases, with 8 bases between the two germline ends. The V gene's germline CDR1 is SNHLY and CDR2 FYNNEI. The CDR3 DNA sequence: TGTGCCAGCAGCAGGAGGCATGGCTACACCTTC. Protein: CASSRRHGYTF. Full variable domain (rest looked up from reference TRBV2 and TRBJ1-2): EPEVTQTPSHQVTQMGQEVILRCVPISNHLYFYWYRQILGQKVEFLVSFYNNEISEKSEIFDDQFSVERPDGSNFTLKIRSTKLEDSAMYFCASSRRHGYTFGSGTRLTVV.

The chain couples TRBV11-2 to TRBJ2-5, with D perhaps matching TRBD2 (7 bases). V lost 5 bases and J lost 5, with 21 bases in between. The CDR3 sequence is 16 residues long. CDR1 SGHAT and CDR2 FQNNGV come from the germline V gene. The CDR3 spells CASSPISSGGGETQYF. The CDR3 DNA follows: TGTGCCAGCAGCCCGATCTCTAGCGGAGGGGGGGAGACCCAGTACTTC.

V usage is TRBV5-1 and J usage is TRBJ2-2; D remains unclear. This CDR3 comprises 14 residues. Trimming left V 5 bases short and J 5 bases short, with 13 bases between. Germline assignment: CDR1 SGHRS and CDR2 YFSETQ. CDR3 residues: CASSLVGETGELFF. The CDR3 DNA is TGCGCCAGCAGTCTTGTAGGAGAGACCGGGGAGCTGTTTTTT. The variable domain in full, completed from reference TRBV5-1 and TRBJ2-2, reads KAGVTQTPRYLIKTRGQQVTLSCSPISGHRSVSWYQQTPGQGLQFLFEYFSETQRNKGNFPGRFSGRQFSNSRSEMNVSTLELGDSALYLCASSLVGETGELFFGEGSRLTVL.

The chain carries TRBV18 and TRBJ2-5; 7 bases align to TRBD1. J was trimmed by 0 bases and V by 6 bases; bases with no gene match: 10. This CDR3 is 16 amino acids long. Germline loops: CDR1 KGHSH, CDR2 LQKENI. The CDR3 protein is CASSRRQGSNQETQYF. The CDR3 bases are TGTGCCAGCTCCCGCCGACAGGGCTCGAACCAAGAGACCCAGTACTTC. Supplemented by reference TRBV18 and TRBJ2-5, the full variable domain reads NAGVMQNPRHLVRRRGQEARLRCSPMKGHSHVYWYRQLPEEGLKFMVYLQKENIIDESGMPKERFSAEFPKEGPSILRIQQVVRGDSAAYFCASSRRQGSNQETQYFGPGTRLLVL.